Sequencing of this T cell receptor beta chain was carried out in a study of cytomegalovirus exposure and HLA in healthy donors. The PCR used 60 Vbeta and 13 Jbeta primers. The method was immunoSEQ multiplex PCR; TCRdb's version includes in-frame clones alone and lacks a portion of them. The data show under 200,000 clones, roughly 88% seen once. The CDR3 spans 10 residues. Germline V CDR1 and CDR2: SNHLY, FYNNEI. Trimming removed 8 bases at V and 4 bases at J, with 5 bases between. Comments on this clone: The target antigen is unknown.

Overall study results and limits: A missense DCLRE1C variant was associated with V- and J-gene trimming of TCR beta chains in a later analysis, and an independent cohort replicated the association. The records held CMV serostatus as the only immune exposure information.

The genes are TRBV2 and TRBJ1-2; no clear D. Sequenced input: PBMCs. This sequence originates from a young man in good health and CMV-seropositive. CDR3 sequence: CASRGYGYTF. Here the CDR3 DNA reads TGTGCCAGCCGCGGCTATGGCTACACCTTC.